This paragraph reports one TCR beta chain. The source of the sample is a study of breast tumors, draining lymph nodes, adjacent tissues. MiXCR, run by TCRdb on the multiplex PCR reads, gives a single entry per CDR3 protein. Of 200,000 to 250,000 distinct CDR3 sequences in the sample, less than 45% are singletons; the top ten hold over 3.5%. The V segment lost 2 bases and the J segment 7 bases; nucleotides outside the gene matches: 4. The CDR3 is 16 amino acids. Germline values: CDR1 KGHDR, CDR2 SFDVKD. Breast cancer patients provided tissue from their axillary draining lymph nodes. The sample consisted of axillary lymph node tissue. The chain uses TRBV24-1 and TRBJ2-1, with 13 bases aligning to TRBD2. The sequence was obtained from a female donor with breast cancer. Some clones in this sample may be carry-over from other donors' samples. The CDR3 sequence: CATSDSTSGRGNEQFF. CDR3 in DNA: TGTGCCACCAGTGATTCCACTAGCGGGAGGGGGAATGAGCAGTTCTTC.